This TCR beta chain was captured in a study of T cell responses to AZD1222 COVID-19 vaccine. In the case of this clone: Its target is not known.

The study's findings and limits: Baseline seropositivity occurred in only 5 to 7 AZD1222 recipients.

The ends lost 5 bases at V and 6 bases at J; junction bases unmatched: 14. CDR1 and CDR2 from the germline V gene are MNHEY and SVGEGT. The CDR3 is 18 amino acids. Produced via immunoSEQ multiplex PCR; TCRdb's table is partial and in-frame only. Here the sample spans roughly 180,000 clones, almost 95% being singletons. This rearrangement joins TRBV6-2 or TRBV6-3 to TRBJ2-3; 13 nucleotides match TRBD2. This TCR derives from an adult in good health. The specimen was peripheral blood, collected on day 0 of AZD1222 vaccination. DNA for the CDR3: TGTGCCAGCAGTCGGACTAGCGGGGGACCGATGCCAATTGATACGCAGTATTTT. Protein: CASSRTSGGPMPIDTQYF.